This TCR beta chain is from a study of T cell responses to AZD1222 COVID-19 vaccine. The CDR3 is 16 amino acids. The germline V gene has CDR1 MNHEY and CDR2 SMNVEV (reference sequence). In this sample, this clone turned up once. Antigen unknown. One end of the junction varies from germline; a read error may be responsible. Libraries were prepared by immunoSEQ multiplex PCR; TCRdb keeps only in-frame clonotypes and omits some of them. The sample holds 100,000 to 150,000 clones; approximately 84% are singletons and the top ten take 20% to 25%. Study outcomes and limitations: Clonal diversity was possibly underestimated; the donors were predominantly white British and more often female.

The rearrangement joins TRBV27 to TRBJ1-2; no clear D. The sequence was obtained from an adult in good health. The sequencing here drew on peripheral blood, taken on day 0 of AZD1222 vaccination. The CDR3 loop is CASSLSPLIDSYGYTF. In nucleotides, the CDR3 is TGTGCCAGCAGTCTATCCCCTTTAATCGACTCCTATGGCTACACCTTC.